This record covers a single T cell receptor (beta chain). The antigen is not known. Only in-frame clones appear in the TCRdb table, and some are missing; sequencing was by immunoSEQ multiplex PCR. The table includes 950,000 to 1,100,000 clones, 60% to 80% detected once. This sample stems from a study of shared clonotypes between healthy human individuals. Study-level background: CD4 naive and CD4 memory each took three plates per donor, while CD8 naive took two and CD8 memory one. Points from the study as a whole: The generation probabilities recorded for non-shared clonotypes fell below those of clonotypes shared by all four donors.

Researchers partitioned CD4+ cells into CD45RA+ naive and CD45RA-negative memory subsets. Per the germline V gene, CDR1 is MNHNS and CDR2 is SASEGT. V was trimmed by 5 bases and J by 3 bases, leaving 8 bases between them. The CDR3 sequence is 12 residues long. The source material was memory CD4+ T cells sorted from blood. Subset of the sample: CD45RA-negative fraction. The sequence was obtained from a man aged 18 to 35 in good health. This rearrangement joins TRBV6-1 to TRBJ2-7; D gene uncertain. The CDR3 nucleotides are TGTGCCAGCAGTCCAAGCCTCTACGAGCAGTACTTC. This encodes CASSPSLYEQYF.